The source of this T cell receptor beta chain is a study of regulatory T cells in long-lasting Graves disease. Study results and caveats: Authors noted too few samples as a limitation.

This CDR3 is 14 amino acids long. Germline CDR1 and CDR2: SQVTM and ANQGSEA. The V end was cut by 4 bases, the J end by 5 bases, with 18 bases between. This clonotype was counted many times. The antigen is undetermined. Relying on iRepertoire HTBI primers and Arm-PCR of CDR3 regions, the team built TCR beta libraries. TCRdb fed the multiplex PCR reads into MiXCR, producing one record per CDR3 protein. Among approximately 390,000 distinct CDR3 sequences listed, roughly 16% were seen once. Indicated time point: newly diagnosed GD, antithyroid drugs for less than 3 months. PBMC-derived RNA was used for the TCR library. This sample was shared with a second study, whose subject was T cells in Graves' hyperthyroidism and ophthalmopathy. As that report states: HTBI primers were employed in a first-round RT-PCR of the TCR CDR3.

This material consisted of peripheral blood mononuclear cells (PBMCs), taken at new diagnosis, from a patient treated with antithyroid drugs. The V call is TRBV29-1, the J call TRBJ2-7; TRBD1 or TRBD2 may be the D gene (6 bases each). The receptor was isolated from a woman aged 18-35 years with Graves disease. In DNA form, the CDR3 reads TGCAGCGTTGGTCAACTGACAGGAGGGGACGAGCAGTACTTC. Its protein is CSVGQLTGGDEQYF.